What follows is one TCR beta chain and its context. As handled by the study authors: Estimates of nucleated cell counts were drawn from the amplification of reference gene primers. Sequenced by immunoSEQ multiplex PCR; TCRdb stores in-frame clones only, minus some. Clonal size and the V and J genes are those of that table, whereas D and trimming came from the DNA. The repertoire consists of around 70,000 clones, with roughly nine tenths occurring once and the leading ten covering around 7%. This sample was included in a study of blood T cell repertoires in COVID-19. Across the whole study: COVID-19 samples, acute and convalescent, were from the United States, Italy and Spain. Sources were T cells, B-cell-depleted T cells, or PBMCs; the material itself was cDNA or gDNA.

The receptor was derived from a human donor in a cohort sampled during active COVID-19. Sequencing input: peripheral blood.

The CDR3 sequence is CASSSPSTGWQQYF. The DNA of the CDR3 is TGCGCCAGCAGCTCACCTTCGACAGGTTGGCAGCAGTACTTC. This chain links TRBV5-1 with TRBJ2-7; D possibly corresponds to TRBD1 (6 bases). Trimming removed 3 bases from V and 8 bases from J, with 18 bases in between. Germline-derived CDR1 and CDR2 are SGHRS and YFSETQ. The CDR3 loop spans 14 amino acids.